This is a list of T cell receptor beta chains from one sample in a study of T cell repertoires in cytomegalovirus infection. Their antigen targets remain unknown. TCRdb analysed the reads with MiXCR anew, one entry per CDR3 protein. The sample consists of around 500,000 distinct CDR3 sequences, roughly 43% of them appearing once. Sequenced here: cultured PBMCs, sampled from culture after CMV antigen stimulation. All receptors come from a human donor in good health (CMV status not recorded). Some clones in this sample may be carry-over from other donors' samples. The CDR3 runs from the conserved cysteine through the conserved F or W. The D gene is left open where the match is weak. Where a row states a size, it is once, few, many or the class of an expanded clone; other rows omit it.

d_gene: -
j_gene: TRBJ1-3
abundance: -
v_gene: TRBV6-1
CDR3nt: TGTGCCAGCAGTTTCAACCTGAGGGGAGGTAAAGAAGACTCTGGAAACACCATATATTTT
CDR3aa: CASSFNLRGGKEDSGNTIYF

d_gene: TRBD1
j_gene: TRBJ2-7
abundance: -
v_gene: TRBV5-4
CDR3nt: TGTGCCAGCAGCCGGGGACAGGGGACCTACGAGCAGTACTTC
CDR3aa: CASSRGQGTYEQYF

d_gene: -
j_gene: TRBJ1-1
abundance: -
v_gene: TRBV6-2/TRBV6-3
CDR3nt: TGTGCCAGCAGTTACCCCGGGACGGTAAACACTGAAGCTTTCTTT
CDR3aa: CASSYPGTVNTEAFF

d_gene: TRBD1
j_gene: TRBJ2-1
abundance: few
v_gene: TRBV28
CDR3nt: TGTGCCAGCAGTTTAACGGACAGGGTAAAGGTTGAGCAGTTCTTC
CDR3aa: CASSLTDRVKVEQFF

d_gene: TRBD2
j_gene: TRBJ2-3
abundance: -
v_gene: TRBV7-2
CDR3nt: TGTGCCAGCAGCCAGGGGACTAGCGGGGGCACAGATACGCAGTATTTT
CDR3aa: CASSQGTSGGTDTQYF

d_gene: -
j_gene: TRBJ1-5
abundance: many
v_gene: TRBV7-2
CDR3nt: TGTGCCAGCAGCATGACGCTGATGGACAATCAGCCCCAGCATTTT
CDR3aa: CASSMTLMDNQPQHF

d_gene: -
j_gene: TRBJ1-2
abundance: few
v_gene: TRBV20-1
CDR3nt: TGCAGTGCTAGTGGGGACACCGCTAACTATGGCTACACCTTC
CDR3aa: CSASGDTANYGYTF

d_gene: TRBD2
j_gene: TRBJ2-2
abundance: -
v_gene: TRBV2
CDR3nt: TGTGCCACCGATAGCGGGAGAAGGGCCGGGGAGCTGTTTTTT
CDR3aa: CATDSGRRAGELFF

d_gene: -
j_gene: TRBJ2-2
abundance: -
v_gene: TRBV20-1
CDR3nt: TGCAGTGCCAATAGACAGCTGAACACCGGGGAGCTGTTTTTT
CDR3aa: CSANRQLNTGELFF

d_gene: -
j_gene: TRBJ1-5
abundance: -
v_gene: TRBV7-8
CDR3nt: TGTGCCAGCAGCTTAGAGGGAGTCCCCAATCAGCCCCAGCATTTT
CDR3aa: CASSLEGVPNQPQHF

d_gene: -
j_gene: TRBJ1-5
abundance: -
v_gene: TRBV6-6
CDR3nt: TGTGCCAGCACACAGGCCCCCTTCAATCAGCCCCAGCATTTT
CDR3aa: CASTQAPFNQPQHF

d_gene: TRBD1
j_gene: TRBJ2-1
abundance: few
v_gene: TRBV11-2
CDR3nt: TGTGCCAGCAGCTTCGACAGGGGGAGGTACAATGAGCAGTTCTTC
CDR3aa: CASSFDRGRYNEQFF

d_gene: TRBD2
j_gene: TRBJ2-1
abundance: once
v_gene: TRBV10-3
CDR3nt: TGTGCCATCAGTGGAATAGCGGGAGCGACAAGCTCCTACAATGAGCAGTTCTTC
CDR3aa: CAISGIAGATSSYNEQFF

d_gene: -
j_gene: TRBJ2-3
abundance: -
v_gene: TRBV12-3/TRBV12-4
CDR3nt: TGTGCCAGCAGTTTCGAGGAAGGTACGCAGTATTTT
CDR3aa: CASSFEEGTQYF

d_gene: -
j_gene: TRBJ2-7
abundance: -
v_gene: TRBV7-3
CDR3nt: TGTGCCAGCAGCTTAATGGGGGACGAGCAGTACTTC
CDR3aa: CASSLMGDEQYF